A selection of T cell receptor beta chains follows, all from one sample in a study of a mutant IDH1 vaccine in newly diagnosed glioma. Which antigens these TCRs recognize remains unknown. TCRdb's copy holds only in-frame clones and misses some; the assay was immunoSEQ multiplex PCR. The sample has under 150,000 clones; roughly 90% are singletons. The specimen comprised PBMCs, sampled from a glioma patient whose treatment included an IDH1 peptide vaccine. Receptor source: a woman between 50 and 59 years old with glioma. Both conserved end residues are part of each CDR3. A D gene is named only where the DNA matches it firmly. Where a row states a size, it is once, few, many or the class of an expanded clone; other rows omit it.

CASSLGQGNGYTF	TGTGCCAGCAGCTTAGGGCAGGGTAATGGCTACACCTTC	TRBV7-3	.	TRBJ1-2	once
CASSQAVKGPYGYTF	TGTGCCAGCAGCCAAGCCGTCAAGGGGCCCTATGGCTACACCTTC	TRBV4-2	.	TRBJ1-2	once
CSVVWRSPEAFF	TGCAGCGTTGTATGGCGATCGCCTGAAGCTTTCTTT	TRBV29-1	.	TRBJ1-1	.
CATFYGTRKTGELFF	TGTGCCACTTTTTACGGGACTAGAAAAACCGGGGAGCTGTTTTTT	TRBV10-3	TRBD2	TRBJ2-2	.
CASSPPMAAYNEQFF	TGTGCCAGCAGCCCCCCCATGGCGGCGTACAATGAGCAGTTCTTC	TRBV5-4	.	TRBJ2-1	.
CSVEDRDGYTF	TGCAGCGTTGAAGACAGGGATGGCTACACCTTC	TRBV29-1	.	TRBJ1-2	once
CASSELGQNTEAFF	TGTGCCAGCAGTGAATTGGGGCAGAACACTGAAGCTTTCTTT	TRBV2	.	TRBJ1-1	few
CASSLRGIYEQYF	TGTGCCAGCAGTCTGAGGGGGATCTACGAGCAGTACTTC	TRBV5-5	.	TRBJ2-7	.
CASRSEGREGNTGELFF	TGTGCAAGTCGCTCCGAGGGGCGGGAGGGAAACACCGGGGAGCTGTTTTTT	TRBV12-2	.	TRBJ2-2	.
CSVEVSLAARVGEQYF	TGCAGCGTTGAAGTGAGTTTGGCCGCCAGAGTGGGCGAGCAGTACTTC	TRBV29-1	.	TRBJ2-7	.
CSVEDSGPRYEQYF	TGCAGCGTTGAAGATAGCGGGCCGCGGTACGAGCAGTACTTC	TRBV29-1	TRBD2	TRBJ2-7	.
CASSFQASGYNEQFF	TGTGCCAGCAGTTTTCAGGCTAGCGGTTACAATGAGCAGTTCTTC	TRBV28	TRBD2	TRBJ2-1	.
CASTRGDSGANVLTF	TGCGCCAGTACCCGTGGGGACTCTGGGGCCAACGTCCTGACTTTC	TRBV5-1	.	TRBJ2-6	.
CASRGTDTQYF	TGTGCCAGTCGCGGCACAGATACGCAGTATTTT	TRBV19	.	TRBJ2-3	.
CASSLGLAGVETQYF	TGTGCCAGCAGCTTGGGACTAGCGGGAGTAGAGACCCAGTACTTC	TRBV7-3	TRBD2	TRBJ2-5	once
CASRPRGPGEQFF	TGTGCAAGTCGGCCCCGGGGCCCGGGTGAGCAGTTCTTC	TRBV12-2	.	TRBJ2-1	.
CASSPGTSGLTDTQYF	TGTGCCAGCAGCCCCGGGACTAGCGGACTCACAGATACGCAGTATTTT	TRBV14	TRBD2	TRBJ2-3	once
CASSVAMSGDSPLHF	TGTGCCAGCAGCGTAGCCATGAGCGGGGACTCACCCCTCCACTTT	TRBV9	.	TRBJ1-6	.
CASSTRIRGTQETQYF	TGTGCCAGCAGTACCCGGATCAGGGGGACCCAAGAGACCCAGTACTTC	TRBV2	TRBD1	TRBJ2-5	.
CASSLPGGEAFF	TGCGCCAGCAGCTTGCCCGGAGGTGAAGCTTTCTTT	TRBV5-1	.	TRBJ1-1	once
CAWTGTGSYEQYF	TGTGCCTGGACCGGGACAGGGAGCTACGAGCAGTACTTC	TRBV30	TRBD1	TRBJ2-7	.
CASSSDSPGYTF	TGCGCCAGCAGCTCGGACAGCCCGGGCTACACCTTC	TRBV5-1	.	TRBJ1-2	.